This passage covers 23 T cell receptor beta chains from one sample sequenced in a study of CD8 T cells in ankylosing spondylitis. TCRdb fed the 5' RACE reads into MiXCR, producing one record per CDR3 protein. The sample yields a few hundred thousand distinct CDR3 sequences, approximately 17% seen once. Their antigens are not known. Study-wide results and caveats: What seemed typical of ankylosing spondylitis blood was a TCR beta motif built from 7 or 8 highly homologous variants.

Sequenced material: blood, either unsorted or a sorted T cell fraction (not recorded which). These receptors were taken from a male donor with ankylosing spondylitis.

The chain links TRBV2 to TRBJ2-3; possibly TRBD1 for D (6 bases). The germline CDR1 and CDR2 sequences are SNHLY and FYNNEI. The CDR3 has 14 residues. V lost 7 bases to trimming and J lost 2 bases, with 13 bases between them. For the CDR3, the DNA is TGTGCCAGCAAACGGACAGAAACCACAGATACGCAGTATTTT. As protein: CASKRTETTDTQYF.

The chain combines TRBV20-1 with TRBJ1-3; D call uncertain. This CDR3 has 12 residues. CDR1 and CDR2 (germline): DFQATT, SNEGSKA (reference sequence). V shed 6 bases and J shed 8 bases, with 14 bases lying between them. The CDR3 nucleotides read TGCAGTGCGGGCCCCTCGGGAGACACCATATATTTT. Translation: CSAGPSGDTIYF.

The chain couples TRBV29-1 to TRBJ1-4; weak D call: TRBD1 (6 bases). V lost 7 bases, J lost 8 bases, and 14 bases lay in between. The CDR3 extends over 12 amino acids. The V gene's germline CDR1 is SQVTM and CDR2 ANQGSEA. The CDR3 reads CSARGHSEKLFF. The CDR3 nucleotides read TGCAGCGCGAGGGGACACTCGGAAAAACTGTTTTTT.

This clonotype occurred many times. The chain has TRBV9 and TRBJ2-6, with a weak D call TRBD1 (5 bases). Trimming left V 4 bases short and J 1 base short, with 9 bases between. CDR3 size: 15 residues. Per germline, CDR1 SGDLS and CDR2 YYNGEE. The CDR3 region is CASSPQGSGANVLTF. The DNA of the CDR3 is TGTGCCAGCAGCCCTCAGGGATCTGGGGCCAACGTCCTGACTTTC.

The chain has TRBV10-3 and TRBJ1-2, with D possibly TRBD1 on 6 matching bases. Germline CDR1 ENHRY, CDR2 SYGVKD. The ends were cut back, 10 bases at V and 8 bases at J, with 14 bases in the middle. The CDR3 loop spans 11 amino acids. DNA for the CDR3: TGTGCCACCCGGGCAGGGGAGGGCTACACCTTC. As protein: CATRAGEGYTF.

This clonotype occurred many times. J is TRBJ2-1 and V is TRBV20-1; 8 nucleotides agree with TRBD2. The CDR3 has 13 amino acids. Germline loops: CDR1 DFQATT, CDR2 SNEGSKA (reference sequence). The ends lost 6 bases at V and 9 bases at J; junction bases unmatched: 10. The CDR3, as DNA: TGCAGTGCCTCCAGGGCGGGAGGTAGTGAGCAGTTCTTC. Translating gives CSASRAGGSEQFF.

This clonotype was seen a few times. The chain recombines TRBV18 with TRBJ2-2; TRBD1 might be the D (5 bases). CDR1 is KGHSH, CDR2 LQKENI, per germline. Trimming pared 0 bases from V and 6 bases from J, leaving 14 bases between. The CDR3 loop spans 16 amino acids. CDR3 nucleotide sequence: TGTGCCAGCTCACCACCACAGGTGGTTGTCTCCGGGGAGCTGTTTTTT. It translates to CASSPPQVVVSGELFF.

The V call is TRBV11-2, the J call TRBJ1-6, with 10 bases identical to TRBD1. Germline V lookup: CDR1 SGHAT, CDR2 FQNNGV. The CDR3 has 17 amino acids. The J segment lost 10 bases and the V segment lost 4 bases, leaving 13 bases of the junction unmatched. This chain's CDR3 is CASSSRQGARGWSPLHF. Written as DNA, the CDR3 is TGTGCCAGCAGCTCGAGACAGGGGGCGCGAGGTTGGTCACCCCTCCACTTT.

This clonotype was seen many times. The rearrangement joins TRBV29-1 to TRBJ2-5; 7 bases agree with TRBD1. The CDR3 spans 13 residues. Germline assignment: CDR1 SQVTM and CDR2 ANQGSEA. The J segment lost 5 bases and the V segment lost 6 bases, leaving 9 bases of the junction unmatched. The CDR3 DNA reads TGCAGCGTATCAAAGGGGACAGCGGAGACCCAGTACTTC. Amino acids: CSVSKGTAETQYF.

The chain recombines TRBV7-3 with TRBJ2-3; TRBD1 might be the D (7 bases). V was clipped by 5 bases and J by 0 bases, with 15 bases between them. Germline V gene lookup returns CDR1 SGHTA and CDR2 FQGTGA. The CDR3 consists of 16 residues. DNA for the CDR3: TGTGCCAGCAGCCGCGGAGGGGGCCTAAGCACAGATACGCAGTATTTT. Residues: CASSRGGGLSTDTQYF.

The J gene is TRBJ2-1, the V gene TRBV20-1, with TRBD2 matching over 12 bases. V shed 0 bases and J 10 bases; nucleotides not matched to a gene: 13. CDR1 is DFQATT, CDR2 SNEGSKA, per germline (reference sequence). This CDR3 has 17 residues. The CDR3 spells CSARDHWTSGNRREQFF. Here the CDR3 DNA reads TGCAGTGCTAGAGATCATTGGACTAGCGGGAATAGGAGGGAGCAGTTCTTC.

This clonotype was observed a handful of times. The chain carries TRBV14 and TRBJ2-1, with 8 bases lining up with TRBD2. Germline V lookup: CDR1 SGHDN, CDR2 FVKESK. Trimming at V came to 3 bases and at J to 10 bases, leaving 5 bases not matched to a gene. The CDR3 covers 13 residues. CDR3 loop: CASSHSLAGEQFF. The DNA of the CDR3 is TGTGCCAGCAGCCATTCTCTAGCGGGCGAGCAGTTCTTC.

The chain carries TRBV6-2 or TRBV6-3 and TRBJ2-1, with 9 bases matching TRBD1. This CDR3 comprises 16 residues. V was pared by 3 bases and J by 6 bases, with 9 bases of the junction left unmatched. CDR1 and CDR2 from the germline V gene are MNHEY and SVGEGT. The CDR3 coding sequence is TGTGCCAGCAGTTATCCCGGGACAGGGTCGGTCAATGAGCAGTTCTTC. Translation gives CASSYPGTGSVNEQFF.

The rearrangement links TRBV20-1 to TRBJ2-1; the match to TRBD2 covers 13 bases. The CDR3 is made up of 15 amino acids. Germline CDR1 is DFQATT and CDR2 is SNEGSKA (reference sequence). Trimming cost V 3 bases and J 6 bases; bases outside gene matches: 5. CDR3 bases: TGCAGTGCTAGTCCCACTAGCGGGAGGGCCAATGAGCAGTTCTTC. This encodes CSASPTSGRANEQFF.

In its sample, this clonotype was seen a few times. This chain's CDR3 is CASTFFAYNEQFF. CDR3 DNA sequence: TGTGCCAGCACATTCTTTGCCTACAATGAGCAGTTCTTC. The chain employs TRBV6-1 and TRBJ2-1; D gene uncertain. There are 13 residues in the CDR3. With 7 bases removed from V and 2 bases from J, the gap between germline ends came to 9 bases. CDR1 is MNHNS and CDR2 is SASEGT in the germline V gene.

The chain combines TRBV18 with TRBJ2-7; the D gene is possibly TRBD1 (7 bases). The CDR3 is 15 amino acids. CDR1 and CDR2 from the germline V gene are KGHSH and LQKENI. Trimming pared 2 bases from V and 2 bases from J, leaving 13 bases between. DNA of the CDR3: TGTGCCAGCTCACCATTCGCGGGACAGACCTACGAGCAGTACTTC. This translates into CASSPFAGQTYEQYF.

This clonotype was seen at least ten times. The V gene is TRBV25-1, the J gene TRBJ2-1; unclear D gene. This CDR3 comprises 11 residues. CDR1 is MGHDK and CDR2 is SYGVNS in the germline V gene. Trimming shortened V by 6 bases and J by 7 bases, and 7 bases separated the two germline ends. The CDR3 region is CASREANEQFF. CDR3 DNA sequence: TGTGCCAGCAGAGAAGCGAATGAGCAGTTCTTC. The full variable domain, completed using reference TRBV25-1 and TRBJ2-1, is EADIYQTPRYLVIGTGKKITLECSQTMGHDKMYWYQQDPGMELHLIHYSYGVNSTEKGDLSSESTVSRIRTEHFPLTLESARPSHTSQYLCASREANEQFFGPGTRLTVL.

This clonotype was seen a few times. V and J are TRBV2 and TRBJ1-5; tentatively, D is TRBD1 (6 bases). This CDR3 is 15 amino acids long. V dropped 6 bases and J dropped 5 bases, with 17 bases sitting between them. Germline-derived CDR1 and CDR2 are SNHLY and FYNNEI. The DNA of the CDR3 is TGTGCCAGCAGAACACGGGGGCTTGAGGATCAGCCCCAGCATTTT. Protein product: CASRTRGLEDQPQHF.

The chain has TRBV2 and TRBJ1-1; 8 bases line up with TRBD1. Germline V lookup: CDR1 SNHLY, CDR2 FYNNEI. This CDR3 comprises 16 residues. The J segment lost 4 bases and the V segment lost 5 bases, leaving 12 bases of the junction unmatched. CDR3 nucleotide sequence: TGTGCCAGCAGTCAAAGGATGACAGGGGTGGGCACTGAAGCTTTCTTT. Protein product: CASSQRMTGVGTEAFF. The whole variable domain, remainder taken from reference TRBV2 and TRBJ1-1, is EPEVTQTPSHQVTQMGQEVILRCVPISNHLYFYWYRQILGQKVEFLVSFYNNEISEKSEIFDDQFSVERPDGSNFTLKIRSTKLEDSAMYFCASSQRMTGVGTEAFFGQGTRLTVV.

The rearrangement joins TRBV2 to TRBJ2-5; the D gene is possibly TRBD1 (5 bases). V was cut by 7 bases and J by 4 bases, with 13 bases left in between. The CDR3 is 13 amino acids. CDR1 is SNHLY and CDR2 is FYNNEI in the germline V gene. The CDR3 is CASNLDSRETQYF. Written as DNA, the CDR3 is TGTGCCAGCAACCTTGACAGCCGAGAGACCCAGTACTTC.

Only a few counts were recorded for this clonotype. The DNA of the CDR3 is TGTGCCACCAGTGACCGGACAGGGGCTAGACACAATGAGCAGTTCTTC. Its translation: CATSDRTGARHNEQFF. J is TRBJ2-1 and V is TRBV24-1, with 9 bases aligning to TRBD1. CDR1 and CDR2 (germline): KGHDR, SFDVKD. The trim removed 4 bases at V and 5 bases at J, leaving 8 bases unmatched. This CDR3 has 16 amino acids.

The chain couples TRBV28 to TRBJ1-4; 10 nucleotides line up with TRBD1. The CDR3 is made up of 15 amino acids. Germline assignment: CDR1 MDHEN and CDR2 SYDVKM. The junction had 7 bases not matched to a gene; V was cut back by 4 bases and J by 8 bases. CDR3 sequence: CASSSVGTGDEKLFF. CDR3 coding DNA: TGTGCCAGCAGTTCCGTCGGGACAGGGGACGAAAAACTGTTTTTT.

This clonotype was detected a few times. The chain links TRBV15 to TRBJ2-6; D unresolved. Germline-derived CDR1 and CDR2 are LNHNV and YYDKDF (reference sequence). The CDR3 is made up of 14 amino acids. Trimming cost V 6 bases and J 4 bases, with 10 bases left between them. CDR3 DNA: TGTGCCACCAGTTCCAGAACCGGGGCCAACGTCCTGACTTTC. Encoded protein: CATSSRTGANVLTF.